This TCR beta chain was documented in a study of blood T cells in healthy people across ages. Peripheral blood was drawn, approximately 9.7 milliliters per donor. Germline V gene sequence: CDR1 MNHEY, CDR2 SVGEGT. Trimming stripped 0 bases from V and 0 bases from J, with 11 bases between. The CDR3 extends over 16 amino acids. In its sample, this clonotype was seen a few times. A second PCR, run for about 7 to 11 cycles, used a sample-barcoded 5' primer plus a J-beta primer mix. Using its own MiXCR run on the 5' RACE reads, TCRdb lists one record per CDR3 protein. This sample has some 800,000 distinct CDR3 sequences, with roughly 44% found just once.

Sequences were obtained from blood. The clonotype originates from a man in his 60s in good health. This chain connects TRBV6-2 or TRBV6-3 to TRBJ1-2, with D tentatively TRBD1 (6 bases). CDR3 coding DNA: TGTGCCAGCAGTTACTCTCAGGACAGACCTAACTATGGCTACACCTTC. Its protein product is CASSYSQDRPNYGYTF.